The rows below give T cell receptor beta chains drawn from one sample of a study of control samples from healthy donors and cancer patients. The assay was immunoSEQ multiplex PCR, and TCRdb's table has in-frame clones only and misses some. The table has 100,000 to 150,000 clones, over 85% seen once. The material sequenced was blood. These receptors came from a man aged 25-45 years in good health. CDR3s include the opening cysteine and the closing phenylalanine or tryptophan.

cdr3_aa: CASTDRGGSYNEQFF
v_call: TRBV6-6

cdr3_aa: CASRGVDSNQPQHF
v_call: TRBV6-6

cdr3_aa: CASSLYSRGEQYF
v_call: TRBV7-9

cdr3_aa: CAGSPPGGTPSNNEQFF
v_call: TRBV6-6

cdr3_aa: CASSVEGNTIYF
v_call: TRBV2

cdr3_aa: CAISELAAEQYF
v_call: TRBV10-3

cdr3_aa: CASSLNPGGEGYTF
v_call: TRBV28

cdr3_aa: CASSLVGREGYTF
v_call: TRBV5-6

cdr3_aa: CASSVQGAYTEAFF
v_call: TRBV5-4

cdr3_aa: CASSPRGDQPQHF
v_call: TRBV18

cdr3_aa: CASSSIPGQGKHNEQFF
v_call: TRBV7-9

cdr3_aa: CASSLALGIRNQPQHF
v_call: TRBV7-9

cdr3_aa: CASSFKGSYEQYF
v_call: TRBV5-4

cdr3_aa: CASSPHSRYGISYEQYF
v_call: TRBV27

cdr3_aa: CASSPGTGTMNTEAFF
v_call: TRBV2

cdr3_aa: CASSRQAQMRNTEAFF
v_call: TRBV2

cdr3_aa: CASSSSRQGAYEQYF
v_call: TRBV5-6